The 10 T cell receptor beta chains presented below share a single source sample, sequenced in a study of control samples from healthy donors and cancer patients. Using immunoSEQ multiplex PCR, the repertoire was profiled, and TCRdb retains in-frame clones only, with some absent. The sample has around 94,000 clones; 85% to 90% are singletons. Input material: blood. The receptors originated from a woman aged 45-65 years in good health.

V gene TRBV6-4 combines with J gene TRBJ2-3; 8 bases align to TRBD2. Germline V gives CDR1 MRHNA, CDR2 SNTAGT. V lost 3 bases to trimming and J lost 1 base; unmatched junction nucleotides: 0. There are 14 residues in the CDR3. The CDR3 DNA sequence: TGTGCCAGCAGTGAGCGGGGGGGCACAGATACGCAGTATTTT. Amino acids: CASSERGGTDTQYF.

The chain links TRBV6-1 to TRBJ2-3; TRBD2 aligns across 7 bases. Germline V CDR1 and CDR2: MNHNS, SASEGT. CDR3 length: 14 residues. The V segment lost 5 bases and the J segment 5 bases; nucleotides outside the gene matches: 7. CDR3 coding DNA: TGTGCCAGCAGTAGGGGCATAGCGGGAGATACGCAGTATTTT. Its translation is CASSRGIAGDTQYF.

The rearrangement uses TRBV7-2 and TRBJ1-4; D not certain. CDR3 size: 14 residues. The V gene lost 4 bases and the J gene lost 8 bases, with 14 bases spanning the gap. Germline loops: CDR1 SGHTA, CDR2 FQGNSA. As DNA, the CDR3 is TGTGCCAGCAGCTGGAATGGGTACGACGAAAAACTGTTTTTT. Translated: CASSWNGYDEKLFF. Full variable domain (missing parts from reference TRBV7-2 and TRBJ1-4): GAGVSQSPSNKVTEKGKDVELRCDPISGHTALYWYRQSLGQGLEFLIYFQGNSAPDKSGLPSDRFSAERTGGSVSTLTIQRTQQEDSAVYLCASSWNGYDEKLFFGSGTQLSVL.

The chain joins TRBV9 to TRBJ2-5, with D maybe TRBD2 (6 bases). Germline V CDR1 and CDR2: SGDLS, YYNGEE. The CDR3 loop spans 12 amino acids. V was clipped by 4 bases and J by 3 bases, with 7 bases between them. CDR3 protein: CASSKREETQYF. CDR3 sequence (DNA): TGTGCCAGCAGCAAGCGGGAAGAGACCCAGTACTTC.

This rearrangement joins TRBV6-2 or TRBV6-3 to TRBJ2-5; D gene unclear. V was pared by 5 bases and J by 1 base, with 2 bases between. This CDR3 is built from 11 residues. CDR1 is MNHEY and CDR2 is SVGEGT in the germline V gene. CDR3 sequence (DNA): TGTGCCAGCAGTCGCCAAGAGACCCAGTACTTC. Protein: CASSRQETQYF.

This clone showed up just once. The rearrangement uses TRBV19 and TRBJ1-5; 7 nucleotides agree with TRBD1. Germline-derived CDR1 and CDR2 are LNHDA and SQIVND (reference sequence). Unmatched junction bases numbered 20, after V lost 3 bases and J lost 0 bases. This CDR3 contains 21 residues. In nucleotides, the CDR3 is TGTGCCAGTAGTATGCCCCATCCGGGCAGGGGGGCCTCGTATAGCAATCAGCCCCAGCATTTT. Amino acid sequence: CASSMPHPGRGASYSNQPQHF.

The rearrangement uses TRBV4-3 and TRBJ1-1; D is undetermined. The CDR3 is 14 residues long. CDR1 LGHNA and CDR2 YSLEER come from the germline V gene. Trimming shortened V by 0 bases and J by 5 bases, and 10 bases separated the two germline ends. CDR3 amino acids: CASSQDLAETEAFF. Here the CDR3 DNA reads TGCGCCAGCAGCCAAGATCTGGCAGAGACTGAAGCTTTCTTT.

The rearrangement links TRBV24-1 to TRBJ2-3; 10 positions match TRBD2. Germline V gene sequence: CDR1 KGHDR, CDR2 SFDVKD. The CDR3 sequence is 15 residues long. The trim removed 4 bases at V and 1 base at J, leaving 1 base unmatched. The chain's CDR3 is CATSDTSGGTDTQYF. The CDR3, as DNA: TGTGCCACCAGTGACACTAGCGGGGGCACAGATACGCAGTATTTT.

V and J are TRBV19 and TRBJ1-4; no reliable D call. Trimming removed 3 bases at V and 7 bases at J, with 12 bases between. Germline V gene lookup returns CDR1 LNHDA and CDR2 SQIVND (reference sequence). CDR3 length: 14 residues. The CDR3 protein is CASSMGSGREKLFF. CDR3 sequence (DNA): TGTGCCAGTAGTATGGGCTCCGGTCGTGAAAAACTGTTTTTT.

This chain connects TRBV9 to TRBJ2-1; 9 bases fit TRBD2. The CDR3 totals 17 residues. V was pared by 4 bases and J by 3 bases, with 11 bases of the junction left unmatched. Germline V CDR1 and CDR2: SGDLS, YYNGEE. DNA of the CDR3: TGTGCCAGCAGCCCTAGGGGGCGGGGGGGTATCTACAATGAGCAGTTCTTC. This codes for CASSPRGRGGIYNEQFF.